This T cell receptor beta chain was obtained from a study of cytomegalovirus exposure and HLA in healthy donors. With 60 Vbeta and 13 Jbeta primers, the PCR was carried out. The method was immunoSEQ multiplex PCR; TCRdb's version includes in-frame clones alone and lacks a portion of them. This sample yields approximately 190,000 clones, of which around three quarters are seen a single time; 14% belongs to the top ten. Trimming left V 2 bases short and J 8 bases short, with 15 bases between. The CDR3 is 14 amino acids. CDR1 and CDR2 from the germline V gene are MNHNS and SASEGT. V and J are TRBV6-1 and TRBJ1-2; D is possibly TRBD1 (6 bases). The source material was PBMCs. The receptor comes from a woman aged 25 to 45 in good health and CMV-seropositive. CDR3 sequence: CASSEMRTVLGYTF. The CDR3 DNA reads TGTGCCAGCAGTGAAATGAGGACAGTCCTGGGCTACACCTTC.